The 18 T cell receptor beta chains in this list originate from one sample, sequenced in a study of lymphopenia after photon versus proton radiotherapy. Clones were sequenced by immunoSEQ multiplex PCR, and TCRdb holds only the in-frame ones, with some missing. The sample shows approximately 170,000 clones, more than 85% of them seen only once. The sample here was peripheral blood, taken from a patient treated with photon-based radiotherapy. The receptors shown here come from a man in his fifties or sixties with gastric cancer.

The chain uses TRBV20-1 and TRBJ2-7; D perhaps matches TRBD2 (5 bases). The CDR3 length is 11 residues. The germline V and J ends were trimmed by 6 bases and 4 bases, with 10 bases remaining between them. Germline assignment: CDR1 DFQATT and CDR2 SNEGSKA (reference sequence). CDR3 protein: CSAYSEYEQYF. The CDR3 nucleotides are TGCAGTGCCTATAGCGAATACGAGCAGTACTTC.

DNA of the CDR3: TGTGCCAGCTCACACGCAACTAATGAAAAACTGTTTTTT. Translating it yields CASSHATNEKLFF. The gene calls are TRBV18 and TRBJ1-4; D is uncertain. The V gene lost 4 bases and the J gene lost 0 bases, with 3 bases spanning the gap. The germline CDR1 and CDR2 sequences are KGHSH and LQKENI. The CDR3 covers 13 residues. The variable domain in full, completed from reference TRBV18 and TRBJ1-4, reads NAGVMQNPRHLVRRRGQEARLRCSPMKGHSHVYWYRQLPEEGLKFMVYLQKENIIDESGMPKERFSAEFPKEGPSILRIQQVVRGDSAAYFCASSHATNEKLFFGSGTQLSVL.

This clone was recorded a few times. The chain employs TRBV20-1 and TRBJ1-1; D ambiguous. Germline V gene lookup returns CDR1 DFQATT and CDR2 SNEGSKA (reference sequence). The CDR3 is made up of 11 amino acids. Trimming stripped 3 bases from V and 3 bases from J, with 5 bases between. The CDR3: CSASGYTEAFF. The DNA for the CDR3 is TGCAGTGCTAGTGGGTACACTGAAGCTTTCTTT.

V usage is TRBV2 and J usage is TRBJ1-5; no firm D call. V lost 2 bases and J lost 7, with 18 bases in between. The CDR3 has 16 residues. The germline V gene has CDR1 SNHLY and CDR2 FYNNEI. The CDR3 region has the DNA TGTGCCAGCAGTGAAAGTGTCACGTCTACCGGGCAGCCCCAGCATTTT. Translated, it gives CASSESVTSTGQPQHF.

This clone was counted only a few times. The V call is TRBV11-2, the J call TRBJ2-3; 8 positions agree with TRBD2. Germline-derived CDR1 and CDR2 are SGHAT and FQNNGV. The ends lost 4 bases at V and 5 bases at J; junction bases unmatched: 11. The CDR3 extends over 16 amino acids. CDR3 nucleotide sequence: TGTGCCAGCAGCTCCCTTCGGGAGGGCCTGAGAGATACGCAGTATTTT. Translating gives CASSSLREGLRDTQYF. Together with reference TRBV11-2 and TRBJ2-3, the CDR3 gives the full variable domain: EAGVAQSPRYKIIEKRQSVAFWCNPISGHATLYWYQQILGQGPKLLIQFQNNGVVDDSQLPKDRFSAERLKGVDSTLKIQPAKLEDSAVYLCASSSLREGLRDTQYFGPGTRLTVL.

This rearrangement joins TRBV27 to TRBJ2-5, with TRBD2 as a possible D gene (5 bases). The germline CDR1 and CDR2 sequences are MNHEY and SMNVEV (reference sequence). Trimming pared 0 bases from V and 14 bases from J, leaving 16 bases between. The CDR3 has 13 residues. CDR3 residues: CASSLSRVTSPYF. Written as DNA, the CDR3 is TGTGCCAGCAGTTTATCGAGGGTGACAAGTCCTTACTTC.

The CDR3 sequence: CASSIGGRVYEQYF. The CDR3 bases are TGTGCCAGTAGTATTGGCGGGAGAGTCTACGAGCAGTACTTC. This sequence joins TRBV19 and TRBJ2-7; 7 bases match TRBD2. Germline CDR1 is LNHDA and CDR2 is SQIVND (reference sequence). The CDR3 has 14 amino acids. The V segment lost 3 bases and the J segment 3 bases; nucleotides outside the gene matches: 5. Using reference TRBV19 and TRBJ2-7 for the parts outside the CDR3, the full variable domain is DGGITQSPKYLFRKEGQNVTLSCEQNLNHDAMYWYRQDPGQGLRLIYYSQIVNDFQKGDIAEGYSVSREKKESFPLTVTSAQKNPTAFYLCASSIGGRVYEQYFGPGTRLTVT.

The chain couples TRBV7-9 to TRBJ2-1; D is possibly TRBD2 (5 bases). The CDR3 runs to 15 residues. Germline V CDR1 and CDR2: SEHNR, FQNEAQ (reference sequence). With 2 bases removed from V and 2 bases from J, the gap between germline ends came to 10 bases. The CDR3 DNA is TGTGCCAGCAGCTTAATAGCGCAACCCTACAATGAGCAGTTCTTC. Its translation: CASSLIAQPYNEQFF.

The chain is built from TRBV7-8 and TRBJ2-1; D remains ambiguous. The CDR3 has 13 residues. Trimming stripped 1 base from V and 4 bases from J, with 5 bases between. Germline lookup yields CDR1 SGHVS and CDR2 FQNEAQ. CDR3 nucleotide sequence: TGTGCCAGCAGCTTAGTCAGATACAATGAGCAGTTCTTC. Translating gives CASSLVRYNEQFF.

The V and J genes are TRBV30 and TRBJ2-2; TRBD2 agrees at 10 bases. Germline CDR1 reads GTSNPN; CDR2 reads SVGIG (reference sequence). The CDR3 covers 15 residues. V lost 4 bases to trimming and J lost 5 bases; unmatched junction nucleotides: 7. In DNA, the CDR3 is TGTGCCTGGACCCGGACTAGCGGACATACCGGGGAGCTGTTTTTT. Protein product: CAWTRTSGHTGELFF.

The rearrangement links TRBV5-1 to TRBJ2-6, with 7 bases lining up with TRBD1. CDR3 length equals 16 residues. V dropped 4 bases and J dropped 2; count of bases not matched to a gene: 6. CDR1 and CDR2 (germline): SGHRS, YFSETQ. The CDR3 is CASSPTGVAGANVLTF. The CDR3 nucleotides are TGCGCCAGCAGCCCTACAGGGGTCGCTGGGGCCAACGTCCTGACTTTC.

This rearrangement joins TRBV11-2 to TRBJ2-4, with 9 bases that match TRBD2. With V trimmed by 2 bases and J by 9 bases, 5 bases remained unmatched. There are 14 residues in the CDR3. Germline CDR1 is SGHAT and CDR2 is FQNNGV. CDR3 amino acids: CASSLTGTSIIQYF. CDR3 in DNA: TGTGCCAGCAGCTTAACCGGGACTAGCATCATTCAGTACTTC.

The gene calls are TRBV7-8 and TRBJ1-2, with TRBD1 identical over 7 bases. Per germline, CDR1 SGHVS and CDR2 FQNEAQ. This CDR3 has 16 amino acids. V shed 5 bases and J 8 bases; nucleotides not matched to a gene: 17. The CDR3 region has the DNA TGTGCCAGCAGCCCCCGAGTGGTGGGGCGGGACAGAGGCTACACCTTC. It encodes CASSPRVVGRDRGYTF. The entire variable domain, with the rest obtained from reference TRBV7-8 and TRBJ1-2, is as follows: GAGVSQSPRYKVAKRGQDVALRCDPISGHVSLFWYQQALGQGPEFLTYFQNEAQLDKSGLPSDRFFAERPEGSVSTLKIQRTQQEDSAVYLCASSPRVVGRDRGYTFGSGTRLTVV.

V is TRBV11-2 and J is TRBJ2-7; 11 bases are shared with TRBD2. From germline, CDR1 is SGHAT and CDR2 FQNNGV. V lost 3 bases and J lost 1; bases outside the gene matches: 11. The CDR3 runs 18 residues. The CDR3 loop is CASSLGFFTSGSSYEQYF. CDR3 coding DNA: TGTGCCAGCAGCTTGGGCTTCTTTACTAGCGGGAGTTCCTACGAGCAGTACTTC.

V is TRBV30 and J is TRBJ1-2, with 7 nucleotides matching TRBD1. This CDR3 contains 13 residues. Germline CDR1 is GTSNPN and CDR2 is SVGIG (reference sequence). V trimming: 4 bases; J trimming: 7 bases; junction bases outside the gene matches: 9. DNA of the CDR3: TGTGCCTGGACCCTACAGGGGCATGGTGGCTACACCTTC. Translating it yields CAWTLQGHGGYTF.

This clone came up once. The J gene is TRBJ1-1, the V gene TRBV28; D gene unclear. V was clipped by 1 base and J by 2 bases, with 11 bases between them. This CDR3 has 15 amino acids. Germline CDR1 is MDHEN and CDR2 is SYDVKM. The CDR3 region is CASSLLAPGNTEAFF. The CDR3 DNA reads as TGTGCCAGCAGTTTATTGGCCCCGGGTAACACTGAAGCTTTCTTT.

The chain has TRBV5-1 and TRBJ1-4; D gene ambiguous. The CDR3 consists of 13 residues. V lost 1 base, J lost 6 bases, and 7 bases lay in between. Germline V CDR1 and CDR2: SGHRS, YFSETQ. The CDR3 sequence is CASSLFADEKLFF. The CDR3 DNA reads TGCGCCAGCAGCTTGTTTGCGGATGAAAAACTGTTTTTT.

The genes are TRBV5-1 and TRBJ2-1; D could derive from TRBD1 or TRBD2 (5 bases each). Germline-derived CDR1 and CDR2 are SGHRS and YFSETQ. The length of the CDR3 is 14 residues. Trimming took 0 bases from V and 9 from J, leaving 13 bases between them. The DNA of the CDR3 is TGCGCCAGCAGCTTGGAGGGGACGCAGGGTGAGCAGTTCTTC. Encoded protein: CASSLEGTQGEQFF. The full variable domain, rest sourced from reference TRBV5-1 and TRBJ2-1, is KAGVTQTPRYLIKTRGQQVTLSCSPISGHRSVSWYQQTPGQGLQFLFEYFSETQRNKGNFPGRFSGRQFSNSRSEMNVSTLELGDSALYLCASSLEGTQGEQFFGPGTRLTVL.